This T cell receptor beta chain was recorded in a study of shared clonotypes between healthy human individuals. Using immunoSEQ multiplex PCR, the repertoire was profiled, and TCRdb retains in-frame clones only, with some absent. The table has some 1,400,000 clones, 96% seen once. The germline gives CDR1 SEHNR, CDR2 FQNEAQ (reference sequence). CDR3 length: 15 amino acids. Between the trimmed V and J ends, which lost 5 bases and 3 bases, there was a span of 16 bases. This receptor was obtained from a man aged 25 to 40 in good health. The V call is TRBV7-9, the J call TRBJ1-2; D gene unclear. The sample consisted of naive CD4+ T cells sorted from blood. This sample's subset: CD45RA+ positively selected. CDR3 nucleotide sequence: TGTGCCAGCAGCGTAACCCGGGCCTTTCACTATGGCTACACCTTC. Its protein product is CASSVTRAFHYGYTF.